These 5 T cell receptor beta chains share one sample of origin, sequenced in a study of blood T cell repertoires in COVID-19. Sequenced by immunoSEQ multiplex PCR; TCRdb stores in-frame clones only, minus some. The data contain about 270,000 clones, 65% to 90% of them singletons. Sequenced: peripheral blood. All receptors derive from a woman between 65 and 79 years old with COVID-19, enrolled during active disease.

V and J are TRBV5-6 and TRBJ2-7; 8 bases agree with TRBD1. The J segment lost 3 bases and the V segment lost 5 bases, leaving 4 bases of the junction unmatched. The germline gives CDR1 SGHDT, CDR2 YYEEEE. The CDR3 runs 13 residues. CDR3 sequence: CASSPTGGYEQYF. The DNA of the CDR3 is TGTGCCAGCAGTCCAACAGGGGGCTACGAGCAGTACTTC.

The chain couples TRBV19 to TRBJ1-1; a weak D match, TRBD1 (6 bases). The CDR3 spans 13 residues. Germline loops: CDR1 LNHDA, CDR2 SQIVND (reference sequence). Trimming left V 7 bases short and J 0 bases short, with 9 bases between. The chain's CDR3 is CASKGTLNTEAFF. The CDR3 DNA sequence: TGTGCCAGTAAAGGGACATTGAACACTGAAGCTTTCTTT.

This sequence joins TRBV5-6 and TRBJ2-3, with TRBD2 as a possible D gene (6 bases). The CDR3 consists of 15 residues. V lost 2 bases, J lost 2 bases, and 12 bases lay in between. Germline-derived CDR1 and CDR2 are SGHDT and YYEEEE. The CDR3 loop reads CASSFVRGNTDTQYF. CDR3 nucleotide sequence: TGTGCCAGCAGCTTTGTTCGGGGGAACACAGATACGCAGTATTTT.

Here the CDR3 DNA reads TGTGCCACCAGTGATTTCACAGGGTCGAGAGAGACCCAGTACTTC. Translated, it gives CATSDFTGSRETQYF. The J gene is TRBJ2-5, the V gene TRBV24-1; tentative D call: TRBD1 (6 bases). The CDR3 spans 15 residues. Between the trimmed V and J ends, which lost 1 base and 4 bases, there was a span of 12 bases. The V gene's germline CDR1 is KGHDR and CDR2 SFDVKD.

The chain uses TRBV7-2 and TRBJ1-1; TRBD1 might be the D (5 bases). The CDR3 has 13 residues. CDR1 is SGHTA, CDR2 FQGNSA, per germline. V shed 4 bases and J shed 3 bases, with 9 bases lying between them. CDR3 bases: TGTGCCAGCAGCTCCACAGGCTACACTGAAGCTTTCTTT. Its protein is CASSSTGYTEAFF.